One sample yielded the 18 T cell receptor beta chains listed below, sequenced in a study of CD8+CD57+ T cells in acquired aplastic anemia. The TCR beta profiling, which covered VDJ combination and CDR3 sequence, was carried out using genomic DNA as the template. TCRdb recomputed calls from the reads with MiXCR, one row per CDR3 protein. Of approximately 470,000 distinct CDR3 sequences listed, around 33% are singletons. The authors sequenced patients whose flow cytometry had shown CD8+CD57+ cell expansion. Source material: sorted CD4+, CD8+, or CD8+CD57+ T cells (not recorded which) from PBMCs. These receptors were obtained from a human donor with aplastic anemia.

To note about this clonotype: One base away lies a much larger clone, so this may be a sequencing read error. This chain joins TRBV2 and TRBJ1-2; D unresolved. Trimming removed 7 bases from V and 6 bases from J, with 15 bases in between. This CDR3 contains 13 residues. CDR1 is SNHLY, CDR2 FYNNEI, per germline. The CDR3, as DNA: TGTGCCAGCAATTACCTGGGGAAGGATGGCTACACCTTC. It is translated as CASNYLGKDGYTF.

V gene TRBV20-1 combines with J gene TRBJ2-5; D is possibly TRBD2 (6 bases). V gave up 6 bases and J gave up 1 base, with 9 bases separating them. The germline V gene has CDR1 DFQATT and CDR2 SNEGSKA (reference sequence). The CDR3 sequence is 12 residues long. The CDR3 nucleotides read TGCAGTGCGTATAGCGGCCAAGAGACCCAGTACTTC. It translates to CSAYSGQETQYF.

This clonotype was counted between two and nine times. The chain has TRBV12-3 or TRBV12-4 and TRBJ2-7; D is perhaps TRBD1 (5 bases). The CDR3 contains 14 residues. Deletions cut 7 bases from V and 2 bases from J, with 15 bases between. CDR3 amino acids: CASTLAQGAYEQYF. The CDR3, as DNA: TGTGCCAGCACCCTGGCCCAGGGCGCCTACGAGCAGTACTTC.

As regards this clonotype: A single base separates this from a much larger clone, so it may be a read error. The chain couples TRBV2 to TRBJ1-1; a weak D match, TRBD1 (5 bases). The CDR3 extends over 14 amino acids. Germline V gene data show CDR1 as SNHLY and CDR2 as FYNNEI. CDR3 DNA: TGTGCCAGCAGACCTATGGGGGGATGGACTGGAGCTTTCTTT. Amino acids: CASRPMGGWTGAFF.

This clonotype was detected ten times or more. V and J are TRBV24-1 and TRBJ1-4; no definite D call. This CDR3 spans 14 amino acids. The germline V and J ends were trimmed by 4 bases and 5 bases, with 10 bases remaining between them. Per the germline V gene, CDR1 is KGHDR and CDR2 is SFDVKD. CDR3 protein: CATSDGGGNEKLFF. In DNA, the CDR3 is TGTGCCACCAGTGACGGAGGAGGCAATGAAAAACTGTTTTTT.

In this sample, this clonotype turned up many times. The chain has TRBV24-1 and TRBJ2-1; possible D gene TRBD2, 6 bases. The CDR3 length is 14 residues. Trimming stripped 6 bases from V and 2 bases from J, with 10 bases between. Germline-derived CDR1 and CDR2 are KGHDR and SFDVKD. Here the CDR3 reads CATSHAGTYNEQFF. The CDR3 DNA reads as TGTGCCACCAGTCACGCGGGGACCTACAATGAGCAGTTCTTC.

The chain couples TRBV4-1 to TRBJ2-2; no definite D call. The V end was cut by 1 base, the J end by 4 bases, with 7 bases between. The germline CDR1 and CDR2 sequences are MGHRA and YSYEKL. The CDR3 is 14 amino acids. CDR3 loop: CASSQVHVTGELFF. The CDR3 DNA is TGCGCCAGCAGCCAAGTGCACGTCACCGGGGAGCTGTTTTTT.

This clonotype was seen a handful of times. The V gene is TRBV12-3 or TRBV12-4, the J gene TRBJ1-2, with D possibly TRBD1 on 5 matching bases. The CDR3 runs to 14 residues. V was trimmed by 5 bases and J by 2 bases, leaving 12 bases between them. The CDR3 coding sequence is TGTGCCAGCAGTCCCACGGGGGTCAACTATGGCTACACCTTC. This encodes CASSPTGVNYGYTF.

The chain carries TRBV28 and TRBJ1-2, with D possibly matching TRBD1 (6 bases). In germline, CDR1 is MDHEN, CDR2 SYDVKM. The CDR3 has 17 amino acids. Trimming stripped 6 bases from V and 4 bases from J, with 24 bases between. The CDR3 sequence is CASRTDRSPAHLYGYTF. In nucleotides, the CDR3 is TGTGCCAGCAGGACAGACAGGTCCCCAGCTCATCTCTATGGCTACACCTTC.

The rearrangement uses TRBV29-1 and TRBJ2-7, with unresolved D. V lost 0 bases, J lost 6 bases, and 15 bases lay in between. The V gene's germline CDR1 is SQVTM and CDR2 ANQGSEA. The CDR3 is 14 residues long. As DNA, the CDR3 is TGCAGCGTTGAAGATCATATTAACAGCCGCGAGCAGTACTTC. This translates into CSVEDHINSREQYF.

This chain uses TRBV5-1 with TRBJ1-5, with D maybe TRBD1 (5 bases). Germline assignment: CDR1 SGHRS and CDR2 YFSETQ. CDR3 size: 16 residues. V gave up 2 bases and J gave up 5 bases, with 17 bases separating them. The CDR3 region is CASSLGSRGGDQPQHF. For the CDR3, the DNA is TGCGCCAGCAGCTTAGGTTCCCGTGGGGGAGATCAGCCCCAGCATTTT.

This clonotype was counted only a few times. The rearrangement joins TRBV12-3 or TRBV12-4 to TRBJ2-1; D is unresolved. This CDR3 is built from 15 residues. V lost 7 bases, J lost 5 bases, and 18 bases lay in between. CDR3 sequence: CASIPLWGANNEQFF. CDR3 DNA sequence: TGTGCCAGCATCCCTCTGTGGGGTGCAAACAATGAGCAGTTCTTC.

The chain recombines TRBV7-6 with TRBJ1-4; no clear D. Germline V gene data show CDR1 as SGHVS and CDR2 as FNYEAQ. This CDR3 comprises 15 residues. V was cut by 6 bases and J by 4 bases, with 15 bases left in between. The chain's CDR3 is CASRASGRGNEKLFF. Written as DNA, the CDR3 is TGTGCCAGCAGGGCCTCAGGTCGGGGTAATGAAAAACTGTTTTTT.

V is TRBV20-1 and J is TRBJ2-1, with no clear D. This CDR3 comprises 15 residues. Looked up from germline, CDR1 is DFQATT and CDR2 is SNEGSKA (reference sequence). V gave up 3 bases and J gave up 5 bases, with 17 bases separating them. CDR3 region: CSASSLDPGDNEQFF. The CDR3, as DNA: TGCAGTGCTAGTAGCCTCGACCCTGGCGACAATGAGCAGTTCTTC.

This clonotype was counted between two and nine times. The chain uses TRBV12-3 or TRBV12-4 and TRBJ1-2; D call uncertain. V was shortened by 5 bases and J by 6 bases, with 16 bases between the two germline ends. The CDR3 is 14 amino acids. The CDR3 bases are TGTGCCAGCAGTCAAAATAGGGCCTTTCATGGCTACACCTTC. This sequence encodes CASSQNRAFHGYTF.

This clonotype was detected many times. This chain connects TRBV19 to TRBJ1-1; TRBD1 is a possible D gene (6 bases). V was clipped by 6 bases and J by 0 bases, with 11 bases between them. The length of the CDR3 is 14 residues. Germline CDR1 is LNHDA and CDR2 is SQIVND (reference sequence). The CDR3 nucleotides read TGTGCCAGTAGATTTGGACAGATGAACACTGAAGCTTTCTTT. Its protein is CASRFGQMNTEAFF.

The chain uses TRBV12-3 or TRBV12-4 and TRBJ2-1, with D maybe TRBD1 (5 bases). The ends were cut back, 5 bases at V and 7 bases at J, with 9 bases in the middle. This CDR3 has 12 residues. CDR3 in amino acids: CASSPQGNEQFF. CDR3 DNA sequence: TGTGCCAGCAGTCCGCAGGGAAATGAGCAGTTCTTC.

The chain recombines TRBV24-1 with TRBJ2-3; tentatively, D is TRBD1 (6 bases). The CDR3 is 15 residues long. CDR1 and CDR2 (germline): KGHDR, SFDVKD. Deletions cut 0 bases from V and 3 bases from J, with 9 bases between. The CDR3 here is CATSDLEGTTDTQYF. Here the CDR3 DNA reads TGTGCCACCAGTGATTTGGAAGGGACAACAGATACGCAGTATTTT.